This T cell receptor beta chain is drawn from a study of cytomegalovirus exposure and HLA in healthy donors. Study information: An early data release held some 85 million unique TCRs from HLA-typed donors.

A multiplex PCR was run with 60 Vbeta primers and 13 Jbeta primers. Assay used: immunoSEQ multiplex PCR; TCRdb lists only in-frame clones, some missing. In the table there are about 92,000 clones, around 70% of which are singletons. Trimming stripped 0 bases from V and 3 bases from J, with 10 bases between. From germline, CDR1 is MNHNS and CDR2 SASEGT. The CDR3 is made up of 15 amino acids. Sample: PBMCs. The chain carries TRBV6-1 and TRBJ2-3; perhaps TRBD2 as D (6 bases). The sequence came from a man aged 45-65 years in good health and CMV-seronegative. CDR3 in DNA: TGTGCCAGCAGTGAAGCGGGCGGGGATACAGATACGCAGTATTTT. Translation gives CASSEAGGDTDTQYF.